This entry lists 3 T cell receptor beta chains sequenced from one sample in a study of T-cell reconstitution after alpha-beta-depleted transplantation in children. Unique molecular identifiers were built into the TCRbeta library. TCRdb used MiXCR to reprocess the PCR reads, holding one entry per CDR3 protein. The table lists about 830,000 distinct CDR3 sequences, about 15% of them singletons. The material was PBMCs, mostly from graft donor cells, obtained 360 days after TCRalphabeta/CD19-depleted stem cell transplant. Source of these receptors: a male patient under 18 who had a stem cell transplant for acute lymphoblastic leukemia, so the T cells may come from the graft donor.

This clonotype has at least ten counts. The CDR3 here is CASSLGQGKSSGANVLTF. The CDR3 DNA sequence: TGCGCCAGCAGCTTGGGACAGGGAAAATCGTCGGGGGCCAACGTCCTGACTTTC. The chain joins TRBV5-1 to TRBJ2-6; TRBD1 aligns across 7 bases. The CDR3 loop spans 18 amino acids. Trimming removed 0 bases from V and 4 bases from J; junction bases left unmatched: 10. Germline V gene data show CDR1 as SGHRS and CDR2 as YFSETQ.

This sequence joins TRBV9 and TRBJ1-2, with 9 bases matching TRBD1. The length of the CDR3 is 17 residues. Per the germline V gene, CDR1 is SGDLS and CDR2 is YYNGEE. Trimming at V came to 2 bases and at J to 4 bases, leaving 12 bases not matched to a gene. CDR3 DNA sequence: TGTGCCAGCAGCGTCTCTCATAGGAGGGACAGGGTCTATGGCTACACCTTC. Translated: CASSVSHRRDRVYGYTF.

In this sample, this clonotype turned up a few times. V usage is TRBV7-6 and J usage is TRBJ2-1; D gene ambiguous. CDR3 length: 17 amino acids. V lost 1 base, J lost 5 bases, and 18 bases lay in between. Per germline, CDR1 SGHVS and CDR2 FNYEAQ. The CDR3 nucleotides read TGTGCCAGCAGCTTAGTTGCCCGCGTTCTAGACAACAATGAGCAGTTCTTC. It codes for CASSLVARVLDNNEQFF.